Each of the 10 T cell receptor beta chains below was sequenced from the same sample in a study of T cell repertoires in cytomegalovirus infection. Antigens of these TCRs are unknown. One entry per CDR3 protein results from TCRdb running MiXCR on the reads. Seen here are 350,000 to 400,000 distinct CDR3 sequences, about 35% observed once, and the top ten hold about 13%. The sequencing used cultured PBMCs, collected from culture after CMV antigen stimulation. The receptors originated from a human donor in good health (CMV status not recorded). Some clones in this sample may be carry-over from other donors' samples.

This clonotype was counted only a few times. J is TRBJ1-3 and V is TRBV9; unclear D gene. V gave up 0 bases and J gave up 0 bases, with 16 bases separating them. The CDR3 runs 18 residues. Germline assignment: CDR1 SGDLS and CDR2 YYNGEE. In nucleotides, the CDR3 is TGTGCCAGCAGCGTAGATGAAGGCAGGCGCTTCTCTGGAAACACCATATATTTT. Its protein product is CASSVDEGRRFSGNTIYF.

The rearrangement links TRBV6-5 to TRBJ2-1, with D possibly matching TRBD2 (5 bases). This CDR3 is built from 15 residues. The ends were cut back, 6 bases at V and 0 bases at J, with 12 bases in the middle. The germline V gene encodes CDR1 MNHEY and CDR2 SVGAGI. In DNA, the CDR3 is TGTGCCAGCAGCAGGAACGCGGGCTCCTACAATGAGCAGTTCTTC. Amino acids: CASSRNAGSYNEQFF.

This chain joins TRBV27 and TRBJ1-1, with a tentative D call TRBD1 (5 bases). Germline CDR1 is MNHEY and CDR2 is SMNVEV (reference sequence). V was trimmed by 3 bases and J by 5 bases, leaving 16 bases between them. This CDR3 region has 15 residues. The CDR3 region is CASSFSPGRGTEAFF. CDR3 nucleotides: TGTGCCAGCAGTTTTTCTCCAGGGCGAGGGACTGAAGCTTTCTTT.

The chain recombines TRBV7-2 with TRBJ2-1; a weak D match, TRBD2 (5 bases). Trimming pared 8 bases from V and 4 bases from J, leaving 12 bases between. Germline V gene data show CDR1 as SGHTA and CDR2 as FQGNSA. This CDR3 has 13 amino acids. Here the CDR3 reads CASCSRAYNEQFF. CDR3 nucleotides: TGTGCCAGCTGCTCGCGGGCTTACAATGAGCAGTTCTTC. Combining the CDR3 with reference TRBV7-2 and TRBJ2-1 gives the whole variable domain GAGVSQSPSNKVTEKGKDVELRCDPISGHTALYWYRQSLGQGLEFLIYFQGNSAPDKSGLPSDRFSAERTGGSVSTLTIQRTQQEDSAVYLCASCSRAYNEQFFGPGTRLTVL.

This chain's CDR3 is CASTRSGSEVTDTQYF. CDR3 sequence (DNA): TGTGCCAGCACCCGTAGCGGGAGTGAAGTCACAGATACGCAGTATTTT. The chain uses TRBV12-3 or TRBV12-4 and TRBJ2-3; 9 bases are a match to TRBD2. The CDR3 is 16 amino acids. V trimming: 7 bases; J trimming: 2 bases; junction bases outside the gene matches: 10.

This clonotype was detected only a few times. The chain joins TRBV20-1 to TRBJ2-1; 8 nucleotides match TRBD2. This CDR3 is 12 amino acids long. CDR1 and CDR2 from the germline V gene are DFQATT and SNEGSKA (reference sequence). V trimming: 6 bases; J trimming: 7 bases; junction bases outside the gene matches: 5. CDR3 coding DNA: TGCAGTGCCACTAGCGGAAGGAATGAGCAGTTCTTC. It is translated as CSATSGRNEQFF.

The CDR3 coding sequence is TGTGCCAGCAGTTTTAGCACCGGGAGCTACACCTTC. The encoded protein is CASSFSTGSYTF. The chain combines TRBV12-3 or TRBV12-4 with TRBJ1-2; D is unresolved. Trimming shortened V by 3 bases and J by 9 bases, and 11 bases separated the two germline ends. The CDR3 covers 12 residues.

This clonotype has a count of ten or more. J is TRBJ1-4 and V is TRBV6-5; 8 bases fit TRBD1. CDR1 is MNHEY, CDR2 SVGAGI, per germline. J lost 6 bases, V lost 2 bases, and 2 bases had no gene match. The CDR3 has 14 amino acids. In DNA form, the CDR3 reads TGTGCCAGCAGTTACACAGGGGGAGATGAAAAACTGTTTTTT. Translation gives CASSYTGGDEKLFF.

The rearrangement links TRBV5-1 to TRBJ2-1; 12 bases agree with TRBD2. This CDR3 has 15 residues. Per the germline V gene, CDR1 is SGHRS and CDR2 is YFSETQ. V dropped 3 bases and J dropped 8; count of bases not matched to a gene: 6. CDR3 amino acids: CASSWTSGNRDEQFF. The CDR3 DNA reads as TGCGCCAGCAGCTGGACTAGCGGGAACAGGGATGAGCAGTTCTTC.

This sequence joins TRBV20-1 and TRBJ2-5; D gene ambiguous. The V end lost 0 bases, the J end lost 4 bases, and 15 bases lay between the germline ends. Germline lookup yields CDR1 DFQATT and CDR2 SNEGSKA (reference sequence). This CDR3 region has 15 residues. CDR3 DNA: TGCAGTGCTAGAGATATTCTTAGACAACGAGAGACCCAGTACTTC. It specifies CSARDILRQRETQYF.